The clone carrying this T cell receptor beta chain was seen ten or more times. Its antigen is undetermined. Through Arm-PCR of CDR3 regions and iRepertoire HTBI primers, TCR beta libraries were built. TCRdb itself ran the multiplex PCR reads through MiXCR, one entry per CDR3 protein. The sample shows some 370,000 distinct CDR3 sequences, roughly 23% of them seen only once. This sample's time point: persistent/refractory GD, antithyroid drugs over 5 years with positive TRAb. Following extraction of RNA from PBMCs, that RNA was used to make the TCR library. The CDR3 is made up of 13 amino acids. Germline CDR1 LGHNT, CDR2 FRNRAP. V was trimmed by 4 bases and J by 4 bases, leaving 7 bases between them. This sample stems from a study of regulatory T cells in long-lasting Graves disease. Across the whole study: Over 5 years on antithyroid drugs plus positive TSH receptor antibodies marked Graves' disease as persistent.

Overall study findings and caveats: Peripheral blood alone, not thyroid tissue, underwent study. Since the sample size was small, accuracy may have been reduced.

Source: peripheral blood mononuclear cells (PBMCs), taken when the disease was refractory, from a patient treated with antithyroid drugs. The clonotype comes from a woman aged 40 to 50 with Graves disease. The chain recombines TRBV12-5 with TRBJ2-2; D gene uncertain. In DNA, the CDR3 is TGTGCTAGTGGTTCCTCGATCACCGGGGAGCTGTTTTTT. It yields the protein CASGSSITGELFF.